The 23 T cell receptor beta chains in this list originate from one sample, sequenced in a study of technical replicates of blood from four donors. Some clones are missing from TCRdb's copy, which holds only in-frame ones; the method was immunoSEQ multiplex PCR. The sample records about 70,000 clones, around 97% being singletons. Sequenced material: T cells isolated from PBMCs. These receptors were taken from a human donor in good health.

V is TRBV5-1 and J is TRBJ1-6; tentatively, D is TRBD1 (5 bases). The V end was cut by 4 bases, the J end by 15 bases, with 17 bases between. Germline V lookup: CDR1 SGHRS, CDR2 YFSETQ. The CDR3 has 13 amino acids. CDR3 amino acids: CASSPQWGGDLHF. The DNA for the CDR3 is TGCGCCAGCAGCCCCCAATGGGGGGGAGACCTCCACTTT. The entire variable domain, with the rest obtained from reference TRBV5-1 and TRBJ1-6, is as follows: KAGVTQTPRYLIKTRGQQVTLSCSPISGHRSVSWYQQTPGQGLQFLFEYFSETQRNKGNFPGRFSGRQFSNSRSEMNVSTLELGDSALYLCASSPQWGGDLHFGNGTRLTVT.

The gene calls are TRBV9 and TRBJ2-5, with 10 bases fitting TRBD2. CDR1 and CDR2 from the germline V gene are SGDLS and YYNGEE. The CDR3 extends over 16 amino acids. The J segment lost 2 bases and the V segment lost 6 bases, leaving 10 bases of the junction unmatched. CDR3 amino acids: CASTPRTSGEQETQYF. DNA for the CDR3: TGTGCCAGCACCCCCCGGACTAGCGGAGAGCAAGAGACCCAGTACTTC.

This chain joins TRBV9 and TRBJ2-3, with D maybe TRBD2 (6 bases). The CDR3 runs to 17 residues. V dropped 3 bases and J dropped 2 bases, with 19 bases sitting between them. Germline V gene lookup returns CDR1 SGDLS and CDR2 YYNGEE. The CDR3 coding sequence is TGTGCCAGCAGCGGGGCCGGGACTTCCTTTAACACAGATACGCAGTATTTT. Its translation: CASSGAGTSFNTDTQYF.

The genes are TRBV7-8 and TRBJ2-1; TRBD2 agrees at 7 bases. With V trimmed by 3 bases and J by 8 bases, 4 bases remained unmatched. The CDR3 length is 13 residues. Per the germline V gene, CDR1 is SGHVS and CDR2 is FQNEAQ. The CDR3 sequence is CASSFFSGDEQFF. CDR3 sequence (DNA): TGTGCCAGCAGCTTTTTCAGCGGGGATGAGCAGTTCTTC.

This clone has just one count. J is TRBJ1-5 and V is TRBV9; D is unresolved. Looked up from germline, CDR1 is SGDLS and CDR2 is YYNGEE. Trimming stripped 0 bases from V and 4 bases from J, with 5 bases between. This CDR3 comprises 13 residues. The CDR3 region is CASSVEPNQPQHF. The CDR3, as DNA: TGTGCCAGCAGCGTAGAGCCGAATCAGCCCCAGCATTTT. Full variable domain (remainder filled in from reference TRBV9 and TRBJ1-5): DSGVTQTPKHLITATGQRVTLRCSPRSGDLSVYWYQQSLDQGLQFLIQYYNGEERAKGNILERFSAQQFPDLHSELNLSSLELGDSALYFCASSVEPNQPQHFGDGTRLSIL.

This chain uses TRBV5-5 with TRBJ2-7; D is undetermined. This CDR3 spans 11 amino acids. V lost 4 bases, J lost 3 bases, and 5 bases lay in between. Germline lookup yields CDR1 SGHKS and CDR2 YYEKEE (reference sequence). CDR3 region: CASSPHYEQYF. CDR3 nucleotide sequence: TGTGCCAGCAGCCCCCACTACGAGCAGTACTTC.

The rearrangement joins TRBV5-4 to TRBJ1-2; 7 bases are a match to TRBD1. The J segment lost 6 bases and the V segment lost 4 bases, leaving 6 bases of the junction unmatched. The CDR3 covers 13 residues. Germline CDR1 SGHNT, CDR2 YYREEE (reference sequence). The CDR3 loop reads CASSPGTANGYTF. The CDR3 coding sequence is TGTGCCAGCAGCCCCGGGACAGCTAATGGCTACACCTTC.

The chain carries TRBV4-1 and TRBJ2-3; 9 bases agree with TRBD1. From germline, CDR1 is MGHRA and CDR2 YSYEKL. The CDR3 spans 16 residues. V shed 0 bases and J 4 bases; nucleotides not matched to a gene: 5. In DNA form, the CDR3 reads TGCGCCAGCAGCCAAGATCCGGGACAGGGTGCAGATACGCAGTATTTT. It codes for CASSQDPGQGADTQYF.

This chain joins TRBV19 and TRBJ2-7; a weak D match, TRBD2 (5 bases). Trimming removed 7 bases at V and 0 bases at J, with 16 bases between. CDR1 and CDR2 (germline): LNHDA, SQIVND (reference sequence). CDR3 length: 15 residues. The CDR3 DNA is TGTGCCAGTAATTCTCGGGGTTCGAGCTCCTACGAGCAGTACTTC. Translating gives CASNSRGSSSYEQYF.

This chain uses TRBV10-3 with TRBJ1-6; 9 nucleotides align to TRBD1. The CDR3 spans 14 residues. In germline, CDR1 is ENHRY, CDR2 SYGVKD. With 5 bases clipped from V and 5 bases from J, the junction kept 1 base outside the gene matches. The CDR3 here is CAISWTGDNSPLHF. The CDR3, as DNA: TGTGCCATCAGTTGGACAGGGGATAATTCACCCCTCCACTTT.

V gene TRBV18 combines with J gene TRBJ1-1; D remains unclear. The CDR3 spans 19 residues. V was cut by 2 bases and J by 5 bases, with 27 bases left in between. CDR1 KGHSH and CDR2 LQKENI come from the germline V gene. CDR3 region: CASSPKPLSAWSGVTEAFF. CDR3 sequence (DNA): TGTGCCAGCTCACCAAAACCGCTGAGTGCATGGAGCGGGGTGACTGAAGCTTTCTTT.

This chain connects TRBV7-9 to TRBJ2-1, with TRBD1 matching over 7 bases. Looked up from germline, CDR1 is SEHNR and CDR2 is FQNEAQ (reference sequence). J lost 8 bases, V lost 10 bases, and 5 bases had no gene match. There are 11 residues in the CDR3. The CDR3 sequence: CATEQGYEQFF. CDR3 coding DNA: TGTGCCACTGAACAGGGGTATGAGCAGTTCTTC.

The chain recombines TRBV6-5 with TRBJ2-1; TRBD2 aligns across 9 bases. The V segment lost 2 bases and the J segment 2 bases; nucleotides outside the gene matches: 1. Germline CDR1 is MNHEY and CDR2 is SVGAGI. This CDR3 spans 15 amino acids. The CDR3 nucleotides read TGTGCCAGCAGTTACGGCGGGAGGGCCTACAATGAGCAGTTCTTC. It codes for CASSYGGRAYNEQFF.

As DNA, the CDR3 is TGTGCCAGCAGCCTTTCGGGGAGCTCCTACAATGAGCAGTTCTTC. Protein product: CASSLSGSSYNEQFF. The chain employs TRBV19 and TRBJ2-1; TRBD2 is a possible D gene (5 bases). The germline V and J ends were trimmed by 9 bases and 0 bases, with 15 bases remaining between them. From germline, CDR1 is LNHDA and CDR2 SQIVND (reference sequence). The CDR3 spans 15 residues.

The chain joins TRBV12-5 to TRBJ1-5; 7 nucleotides align to TRBD1. CDR3 length: 21 amino acids. Germline CDR1 LGHNT, CDR2 FRNRAP. The ends lost 7 bases at V and 0 bases at J; junction bases unmatched: 24. The CDR3 region is CASDIRTFTGVDTYSNQPQHF. The CDR3 DNA reads as TGTGCTAGTGACATCAGAACCTTCACAGGGGTAGACACCTATAGCAATCAGCCCCAGCATTTT.

The rearrangement joins TRBV19 to TRBJ2-7, with a possible D match to TRBD2 (5 bases). V lost 4 bases and J 3 bases, leaving 13 bases between the germline ends. The CDR3 spans 14 residues. Germline V gene lookup returns CDR1 LNHDA and CDR2 SQIVND (reference sequence). The CDR3: CASSNGFDYYEQYF. As DNA, the CDR3 is TGTGCCAGTAGTAACGGTTTTGACTACTACGAGCAGTACTTC. The full variable domain, with the rest looked up from reference TRBV19 and TRBJ2-7, is DGGITQSPKYLFRKEGQNVTLSCEQNLNHDAMYWYRQDPGQGLRLIYYSQIVNDFQKGDIAEGYSVSREKKESFPLTVTSAQKNPTAFYLCASSNGFDYYEQYFGPGTRLTVT.

This chain uses TRBV6-1 with TRBJ2-7, with D possibly being TRBD1 (5 bases). Trimming pared 4 bases from V and 9 bases from J, leaving 13 bases between. CDR3 length: 12 amino acids. Germline-derived CDR1 and CDR2 are MNHNS and SASEGT. The CDR3 bases are TGTGCCAGCAGTGTCGAAAGGGGTACGCAGTACTTC. The encoded protein is CASSVERGTQYF.

For this clone: One end of the junction does not line up with germline, which may come from a read error. The chain employs TRBV29-1 and TRBJ2-1, with 8 bases matching TRBD1. CDR1 is SQVTM, CDR2 ANQGSEA, per germline. The CDR3 sequence is 14 residues long. In DNA, the CDR3 is TGCAGCGTCGAAGACAGGGGCTCCTACAATGAGCAGTTCTTC. This translates into CSVEDRGSYNEQFF.

V usage is TRBV6-1 and J usage is TRBJ1-5; D perhaps matches TRBD1 (5 bases). V was pared by 3 bases and J by 4 bases, with 16 bases between. CDR3 length equals 16 residues. Germline CDR1 MNHNS, CDR2 SASEGT. In DNA form, the CDR3 reads TGTGCCAGCAGTGAGTCGCAGGGCCCGTCGAATCAGCCCCAGCATTTT. Protein sequence: CASSESQGPSNQPQHF.

The genes are TRBV28 and TRBJ2-2; D possibly corresponds to TRBD2 (6 bases). Germline CDR1 is MDHEN and CDR2 is SYDVKM. The CDR3 spans 15 residues. The V end was cut by 6 bases, the J end by 3 bases, with 14 bases between. The CDR3 loop reads CASSLDSGDTGELFF. The CDR3 nucleotides read TGTGCCAGCAGCCTTGATAGCGGTGACACCGGGGAGCTGTTTTTT.

This clone was observed once. The chain has TRBV4-1 and TRBJ2-7; the D gene is possibly TRBD2 (6 bases). The V gene lost 0 bases and the J gene lost 3 bases, with 18 bases spanning the gap. Germline-derived CDR1 and CDR2 are MGHRA and YSYEKL. The CDR3 contains 17 residues. Here the CDR3 reads CASSQDTLGGRRYEQYF. In DNA, the CDR3 is TGCGCCAGCAGCCAAGATACTTTGGGGGGAAGACGCTACGAGCAGTACTTC.

The chain links TRBV2 to TRBJ2-5; D remains unclear. The CDR3 consists of 13 residues. Germline V CDR1 and CDR2: SNHLY, FYNNEI. Trimming cost V 7 bases and J 2 bases, with 11 bases left between them. The CDR3, as DNA: TGTGCCAGCACCCCCGTAGATCAAGAGACCCAGTACTTC. It translates to CASTPVDQETQYF.

V is TRBV28 and J is TRBJ2-7; 12 positions agree with TRBD2. Germline V gives CDR1 MDHEN, CDR2 SYDVKM. The CDR3 has 15 residues. The J segment lost 1 base and the V segment lost 4 bases, leaving 2 bases of the junction unmatched. DNA for the CDR3: TGTGCCAGCAGTTGGACTAGCGGGATGTCCTACGAGCAGTACTTC. Protein sequence: CASSWTSGMSYEQYF. The full variable domain, its missing parts supplied by reference TRBV28 and TRBJ2-7, is DVKVTQSSRYLVKRTGEKVFLECVQDMDHENMFWYRQDPGLGLRLIYFSYDVKMKEKGDIPEGYSVSREKKERFSLILESASTNQTSMYLCASSWTSGMSYEQYFGPGTRLTVT.